The subject of this entry is one T cell receptor (beta chain). Methods used by the authors: The authors estimated nucleated cell counts from reference gene primer amplification. Clones were sequenced by immunoSEQ multiplex PCR, and TCRdb holds only the in-frame ones, with some missing. That table supplies the V and J calls and clone size; D and trimming were determined from the DNA. This sample has about 75,000 clones, with 88% found just once. The data derive from a study of blood T cell repertoires in COVID-19. Overall study: Both acute and convalescent COVID-19 samples were obtained from the United States, Italy and Spain. T cells, B-cell-depleted T cells, or PBMCs provided the cDNA or gDNA that served as material.

Germline CDR1 reads MNHEY; CDR2 reads SVGEGT. This CDR3 comprises 17 residues. The V gene end was trimmed by 6 bases and the J gene end by 4 bases; junction bases not matched to a gene: 11. The V call is TRBV6-2 or TRBV6-3, the J call TRBJ2-4, with 11 bases identical to TRBD2. This receptor was taken from a human donor in a cohort sampled during active COVID-19. Sequencing was done on a sample of peripheral blood. CDR3 protein: CASSPITSGRAKNIQYF. For the CDR3, the DNA is TGTGCCAGCAGCCCTATAACTAGCGGGAGAGCAAAAAACATTCAGTACTTC.